This T cell receptor beta chain appears in the sequencing data of a study of cytomegalovirus exposure and HLA in healthy donors. Study-wide points: Compared with the roughly 700-donor mean, an Asian-associated ancestry cluster reportedly had fewer N-insertions, according to a later analysis. A later look showed TCR association rates differing by HLA locus, highest for DRB1 and lowest for HLA-C. A few chains linked to CMV were shown in vitro to be specific for CMV antigens.

Regarding this clone: Its antigen is undetermined.

13 Jbeta primers and 60 Vbeta primers were used for the PCR. Profiled with immunoSEQ multiplex PCR; TCRdb holds only in-frame clones, not every one. The table shows about 130,000 clones, with 80% occurring only once. The source material was PBMCs. The receptor was isolated from a man aged 25-45 years in good health and CMV-seronegative.

The CDR3 here is CASSRTGWGQETQYF. CDR3 in DNA: TGTGCCAGTAGTAGGACAGGGTGGGGACAAGAGACCCAGTACTTC. The chain links TRBV19 to TRBJ2-5, with TRBD1 identical over 8 bases. The CDR3 length is 15 residues. V trimming: 4 bases; J trimming: 2 bases; junction bases outside the gene matches: 6. Germline V gene lookup returns CDR1 LNHDA and CDR2 SQIVND (reference sequence).